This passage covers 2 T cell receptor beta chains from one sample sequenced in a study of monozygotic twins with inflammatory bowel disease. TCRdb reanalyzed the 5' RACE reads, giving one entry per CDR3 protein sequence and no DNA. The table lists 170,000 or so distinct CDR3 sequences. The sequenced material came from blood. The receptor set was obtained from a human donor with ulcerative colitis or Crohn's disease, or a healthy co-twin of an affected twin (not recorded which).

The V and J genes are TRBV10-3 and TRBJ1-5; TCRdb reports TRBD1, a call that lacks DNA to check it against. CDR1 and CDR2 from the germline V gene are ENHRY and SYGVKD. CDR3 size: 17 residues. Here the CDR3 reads CAISESGAASSNQPQHF.

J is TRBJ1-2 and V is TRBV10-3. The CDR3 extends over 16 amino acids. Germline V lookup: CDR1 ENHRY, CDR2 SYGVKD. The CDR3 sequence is CAISGTNRGSSMRYTF.